This paragraph covers one TCR beta chain sequence. Its antigen remains unknown. The entry originates in a study of cytomegalovirus exposure and HLA in healthy donors. The CDR3 extends over 18 amino acids. Looked up from germline, CDR1 is MDHEN and CDR2 is SYDVKM. The V segment lost 1 base and the J segment 0 bases; nucleotides outside the gene matches: 5. General study results and limits: It was reported that TCR beta sequences correctly inferred the HLA-A and HLA-B alleles for most subjects.

PCR employed 60 Vbeta and 13 Jbeta primers. Authors' analysis steps: Later work found about 80 million unique TCR beta chains, with 9 million to 13 million shared. TCRdb keeps only in-frame clones here, not all; method: immunoSEQ multiplex PCR. The V and J calls and clone size were taken over from that table, and D and trimming were inferred from the DNA. The sample contains around 130,000 clones, about 81% of which appear only once. The sample was PBMCs. The receptor's source is a man aged 40-49 years in good health and CMV-seronegative. The genes are TRBV28 and TRBJ2-4, with 11 bases matching TRBD2. CDR3 in amino acids: CASSLFLAGGLAKNIQYF. The CDR3 nucleotides read TGTGCCAGCAGTTTATTTCTAGCGGGAGGACTAGCCAAAAACATTCAGTACTTC. The entire variable domain, with the rest obtained from reference TRBV28 and TRBJ2-4, is as follows: DVKVTQSSRYLVKRTGEKVFLECVQDMDHENMFWYRQDPGLGLRLIYFSYDVKMKEKGDIPEGYSVSREKKERFSLILESASTNQTSMYLCASSLFLAGGLAKNIQYFGAGTRLSVL.